A selection of T cell receptor beta chains follows, all from one sample in a study of a mutant IDH1 vaccine in newly diagnosed glioma. The antigens of these receptors remain unknown. Using immunoSEQ multiplex PCR, the repertoire was profiled, and TCRdb retains in-frame clones only, with some absent. The table lists about 26,000 clones, approximately 80% of them singletons, with 7.2% in the top ten. The sample in question was PBMCs, obtained from a glioma patient whose treatment included an IDH1 peptide vaccine. The receptors were sampled from a man in his forties or fifties with glioma. Some clones in this sample may be carry-over from other donors' samples. Each CDR3 is given with its conserved first and last residue. A D gene is named only where the DNA matches it firmly. Size is stated for part of the rows, as once, few or many counts, or as a class when the clone is expanded.

clone_size j_call cdr3_length v_call d_call cdr3_aa cdr3_nt
- TRBJ1-1 16 TRBV5-4 - CASSFGGAIYLAEAFF TGTGCCAGCAGCTTCGGGGGCGCGATTTATTTGGCTGAAGCTTTCTTT
- TRBJ1-5 14 TRBV5-8 - CASSFLGGYQPQHF TGTGCCAGCAGCTTCCTTGGGGGTTATCAGCCCCAGCATTTT
- TRBJ1-2 14 TRBV7-2 TRBD1 CACEDPGGVFGYTF TGTGCCTGCGAGGACCCAGGGGGGGTTTTTGGCTACACCTTC
once TRBJ1-1 14 TRBV7-2 TRBD1 CASSPGQDSAEAFF TGTGCCAGCAGCCCGGGACAGGACTCCGCTGAAGCTTTCTTT
- TRBJ1-1 14 TRBV27 - CASSLGGWRTEAFF TGTGCCAGCAGTTTAGGGGGGTGGAGGACTGAAGCTTTCTTT
- TRBJ2-2 17 TRBV7-9 TRBD2 CASSQTSGGQNTGELFF TGTGCCAGCAGTCAGACTAGCGGGGGGCAAAACACCGGGGAGCTGTTTTTT
once TRBJ1-2 15 TRBV7-6 TRBD1 CASSLATTGGYGYTF TGTGCCAGCAGCTTAGCGACCACAGGGGGCTATGGCTACACCTTC
- TRBJ1-1 14 TRBV6-1 - CASSEFGVVAEAFF TGTGCCAGCAGTGAATTTGGGGTCGTGGCTGAAGCTTTCTTT
few TRBJ1-2 14 TRBV6-9 - CASICIARPYGYTF TGTGCCAGCATCTGTATAGCGCGCCCCTATGGCTACACCTTC
- TRBJ2-1 16 TRBV5-1 TRBD2 CASSTVSSGAYNEQFF TGCGCCAGCAGCACCGTTAGTAGCGGGGCTTACAATGAGCAGTTCTTC
- TRBJ1-6 14 TRBV10-3 TRBD1 CAIRPDRDGSPLHF TGTGCCATCAGGCCAGACAGGGACGGGTCACCCCTCCACTTT
- TRBJ2-3 15 TRBV29-1 TRBD2 CSVPLAGGPTDTQYF TGCAGCGTCCCGCTAGCGGGGGGCCCCACAGATACGCAGTATTTT
- TRBJ1-5 13 TRBV4-1 - CASSLTGIGPQHF TGCGCCAGCAGCCTTACAGGGATAGGGCCCCAGCATTTT
- TRBJ2-3 15 TRBV7-2 - CASRIGQLITDTQYF TGTGCCAGCAGGATAGGACAGCTGATCACAGATACGCAGTATTTT
once TRBJ2-2 17 TRBV5-1 TRBD1 CASSLGPQQGATGELFF TGCGCCAGCAGCTTGGGCCCCCAGCAGGGGGCGACCGGGGAGCTGTTTTTT
- TRBJ1-1 12 TRBV2 TRBD1 CASRMGQGKAFF TGTGCCAGCAGGATGGGACAGGGTAAAGCTTTCTTT
- TRBJ1-3 12 TRBV30 - CAYSGGGNTIYF TGTGCCTATTCCGGGGGTGGAAACACCATATATTTT
few TRBJ1-1 14 TRBV7-6 TRBD1 CASSADRVRAEAFF TGTGCCAGCAGCGCGGACAGGGTGCGGGCTGAAGCTTTCTTT
- TRBJ2-5 14 TRBV7-9 TRBD1 CASSAGTVEETQYF TGTGCCAGCAGCGCCGGGACAGTAGAAGAGACCCAGTACTTC
- TRBJ2-1 12 TRBV18 - CASSPVKPEQFF TGTGCCAGCTCACCAGTCAAGCCGGAGCAGTTCTTC
- TRBJ2-7 14 TRBV6-5 TRBD1 CASTLGQGIYEQYF TGTGCCAGCACTTTGGGACAGGGAATCTACGAGCAGTACTTC
- TRBJ1-3 14 TRBV6-6 TRBD1 CASSERDRGNTIYF TGTGCCAGCAGCGAACGGGACAGAGGAAACACCATATATTTT
- TRBJ2-5 14 TRBV5-1 - CASSSSGGGETQYF TGCGCCAGCAGCTCTTCGGGGGGCGGGGAGACCCAGTACTTC
few TRBJ1-1 13 TRBV29-1 - CSVDPFLTVEAFF TGCAGCGTTGATCCGTTCCTAACTGTTGAAGCTTTCTTT
few TRBJ1-5 16 TRBV4-1 - CASSQHAEGGEQPQHF TGCGCCAGCAGCCAGCACGCTGAAGGAGGAGAGCAGCCCCAGCATTTT
- TRBJ2-1 15 TRBV5-5 TRBD2 CASSSLAGVNNEQFF TGTGCCAGCAGCTCTCTAGCGGGGGTAAACAATGAGCAGTTCTTC
- TRBJ2-3 15 TRBV2 TRBD1 CASSGGQLITDTQYF TGTGCCAGCAGTGGGGGACAGTTAATCACAGATACGCAGTATTTT
- TRBJ2-5 14 TRBV7-8 - CASSPRPTGETQYF TGTGCCAGCAGCCCGAGACCAACCGGGGAGACCCAGTACTTC
- TRBJ1-4 13 TRBV30 - CAWSLTTNEKLFF TGTGCCTGGAGTTTAACTACTAATGAAAAACTGTTTTTT
- TRBJ1-1 13 TRBV11-2 TRBD1 CASSPGQTSEAFF TGTGCCAGCAGCCCGGGACAGACAAGTGAAGCTTTCTTT
- TRBJ2-7 15 TRBV4-1 - CASSQEAVPSYEQYF TGCGCCAGCAGCCAAGAGGCAGTACCTTCCTACGAGCAGTACTTC
- TRBJ2-5 17 TRBV21-1 - CASSKGDRTGGQETQYF TGTGCCAGCAGCAAAGGGGATCGGACGGGGGGGCAAGAGACCCAGTACTTC
- TRBJ2-7 14 TRBV19 - CASSIGPRAYEQYF TGTGCCAGTAGTATTGGACCGCGCGCCTACGAGCAGTACTTC
- TRBJ1-2 14 TRBV15 - CASRGRGALSGYTF TGTGCCAGCCGTGGGCGGGGGGCCTTGTCTGGCTACACCTTC
- TRBJ1-1 14 TRBV5-4 - CASSLAAGVTEAFF TGTGCCAGCAGCTTGGCTGCGGGGGTTACTGAAGCTTTCTTT
- TRBJ1-2 16 TRBV1 - CTSSEKSVRKTYGYTF TGCACCAGCAGTGAGAAAAGTGTGCGAAAGACCTATGGCTACACCTTC
- TRBJ2-7 13 TRBV7-2 TRBD2 CASSSQLANEQYF TGTGCCAGCAGCTCTCAACTAGCGAACGAGCAGTACTTC
- TRBJ1-3 16 TRBV18 TRBD1 CASSPGTASSGNTIYF TGTGCCAGCTCACCAGGGACAGCTAGCTCTGGAAACACCATATATTTT
- TRBJ2-5 14 TRBV18 TRBD2 CASSLGAGEETQYF TGTGCCAGCTCATTGGGAGCGGGGGAAGAGACCCAGTACTTC
- TRBJ2-7 14 TRBV25-1 TRBD2 CASSFGTRAYEQYF TGTGCCAGCAGTTTCGGGACTAGGGCCTACGAGCAGTACTTC
- TRBJ1-1 15 TRBV19 TRBD1 CASSAPRQGNTEAFF TGTGCCAGTAGTGCCCCCCGACAGGGGAACACTGAAGCTTTCTTT
- TRBJ1-4 14 TRBV29-1 TRBD1 CSVTGGTGPEKLFF TGCAGCGTAACGGGCGGGACAGGGCCTGAAAAACTGTTTTTT
- TRBJ1-5 15 TRBV7-6 - CASNTGISGNQPQHF TGTGCCAGCAACACAGGGATCAGCGGCAATCAGCCCCAGCATTTT
- TRBJ1-1 15 TRBV10-3 TRBD1 CAISARGTGIGEAFF TGTGCCATCTCAGCCCGCGGGACAGGGATCGGTGAAGCTTTCTTT
- TRBJ1-5 15 TRBV5-6 - CASSLGGVGNQPQHF TGTGCCAGCAGCTTGGGGGGCGTGGGCAATCAGCCCCAGCATTTT
- TRBJ1-5 14 TRBV2 - CASSPDLYNQPQHF TGTGCCAGCAGCCCCGACTTATACAATCAGCCCCAGCATTTT
- TRBJ1-1 15 TRBV5-1 - CASSLGAIGPDEAFF TGCGCCAGCAGCTTGGGGGCCATAGGGCCGGATGAAGCTTTCTTT
- TRBJ1-2 15 TRBV5-6 - CASRTTGDVSYGYTF TGTGCCAGCAGAACAACCGGGGATGTGAGCTATGGCTACACCTTC
- TRBJ1-2 13 TRBV30 - CAWSVGWSYGYTF TGTGCCTGGAGTGTTGGTTGGTCGTATGGCTACACCTTC
- TRBJ2-7 14 TRBV6-5 - CASSYGSTIYEQYF TGTGCCAGCAGTTATGGTAGCACTATTTACGAGCAGTACTTC
- TRBJ1-1 12 TRBV6-6 - CASSYFGRKAFF TGTGCCAGCAGTTACTTTGGAAGGAAAGCTTTCTTT
- TRBJ2-7 13 TRBV4-3 - CASSQEKGSEQYF TGCGCCAGCAGCCAAGAAAAGGGTAGCGAGCAGTACTTC
- TRBJ2-7 16 TRBV9 - CASSVSDGGSSYEQYF TGTGCCAGCAGCGTCTCTGACGGGGGAAGCTCCTACGAGCAGTACTTC
- TRBJ1-2 13 TRBV5-4 - CASSLEKNYGYTF TGTGCCAGCAGCTTGGAGAAGAACTATGGCTACACCTTC
- TRBJ1-5 14 TRBV19 - CASRGDYSNQPQHF TGTGCCAGTAGAGGGGATTATAGCAATCAGCCCCAGCATTTT